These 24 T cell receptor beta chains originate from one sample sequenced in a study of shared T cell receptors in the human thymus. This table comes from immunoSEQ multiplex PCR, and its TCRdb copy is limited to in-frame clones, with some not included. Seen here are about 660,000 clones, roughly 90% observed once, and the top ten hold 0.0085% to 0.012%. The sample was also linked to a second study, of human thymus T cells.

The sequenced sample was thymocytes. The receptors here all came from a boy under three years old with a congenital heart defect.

The chain's CDR3 is CASHPSRGGYGYTF. The CDR3 DNA follows: TGTGCCAGCCACCCATCACGCGGTGGCTATGGCTACACCTTC. This chain connects TRBV27 to TRBJ1-2, with D uncertain. Germline values: CDR1 MNHEY, CDR2 SMNVEV (reference sequence). V was pared by 8 bases and J by 4 bases, with 17 bases between. This CDR3 region has 14 residues.

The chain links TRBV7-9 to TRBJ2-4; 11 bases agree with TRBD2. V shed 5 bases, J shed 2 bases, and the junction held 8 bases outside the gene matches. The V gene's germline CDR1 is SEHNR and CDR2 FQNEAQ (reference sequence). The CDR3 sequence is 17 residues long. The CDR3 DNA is TGTGCCAGCAGCCGCCCCACTAGCGGGAGATCCAAAAACATTCAGTACTTC. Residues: CASSRPTSGRSKNIQYF.

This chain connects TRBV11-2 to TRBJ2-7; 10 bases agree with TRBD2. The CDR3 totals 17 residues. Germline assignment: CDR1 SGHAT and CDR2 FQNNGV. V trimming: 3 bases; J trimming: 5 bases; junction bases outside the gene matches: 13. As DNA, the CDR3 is TGTGCCAGCAGCTTTGGGCTAGCGGGAGACCGTTTGAACGAGCAGTACTTC. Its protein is CASSFGLAGDRLNEQYF.

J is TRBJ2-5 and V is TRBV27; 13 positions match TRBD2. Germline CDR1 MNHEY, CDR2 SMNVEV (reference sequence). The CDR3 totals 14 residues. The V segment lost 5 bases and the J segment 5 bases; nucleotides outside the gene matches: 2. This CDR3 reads CASSPGLAGETQYF. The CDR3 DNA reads TGTGCCAGCAGTCCGGGACTAGCGGGGGAGACCCAGTACTTC.

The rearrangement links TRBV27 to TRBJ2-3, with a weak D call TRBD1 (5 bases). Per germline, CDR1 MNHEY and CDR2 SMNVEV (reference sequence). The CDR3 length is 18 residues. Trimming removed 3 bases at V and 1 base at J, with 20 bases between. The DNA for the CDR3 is TGTGCCAGCAGTTTTCGAGGACATCTGTATTCTGGCACAGATACGCAGTATTTT. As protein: CASSFRGHLYSGTDTQYF.

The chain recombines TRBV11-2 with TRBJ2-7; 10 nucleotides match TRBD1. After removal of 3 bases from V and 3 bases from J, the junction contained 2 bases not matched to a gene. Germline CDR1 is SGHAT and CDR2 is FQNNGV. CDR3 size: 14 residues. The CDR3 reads CASSFDRGHYEQYF. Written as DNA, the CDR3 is TGTGCCAGCAGCTTTGACAGGGGGCACTACGAGCAGTACTTC.

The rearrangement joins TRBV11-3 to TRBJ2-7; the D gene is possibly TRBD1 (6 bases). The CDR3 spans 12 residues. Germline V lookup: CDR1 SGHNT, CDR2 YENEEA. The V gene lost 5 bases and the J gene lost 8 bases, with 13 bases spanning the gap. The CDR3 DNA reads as TGTGCCAGCAGCCTAAACAGGGACCAGCAGTACTTC. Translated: CASSLNRDQQYF.

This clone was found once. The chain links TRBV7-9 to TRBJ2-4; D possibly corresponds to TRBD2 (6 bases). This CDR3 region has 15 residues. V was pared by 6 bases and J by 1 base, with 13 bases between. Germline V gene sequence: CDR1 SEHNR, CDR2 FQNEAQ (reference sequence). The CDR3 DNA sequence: TGTGCCAGCAGGAATAGCGGTTCGGCCAAAAACATTCAGTACTTC. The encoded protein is CASRNSGSAKNIQYF.

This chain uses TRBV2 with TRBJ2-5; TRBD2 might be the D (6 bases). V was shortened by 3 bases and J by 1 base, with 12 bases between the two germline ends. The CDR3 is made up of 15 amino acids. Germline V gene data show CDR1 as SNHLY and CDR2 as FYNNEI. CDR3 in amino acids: CASSEGTSIQETQYF. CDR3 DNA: TGTGCCAGCAGTGAGGGGACTTCCATCCAAGAGACCCAGTACTTC.

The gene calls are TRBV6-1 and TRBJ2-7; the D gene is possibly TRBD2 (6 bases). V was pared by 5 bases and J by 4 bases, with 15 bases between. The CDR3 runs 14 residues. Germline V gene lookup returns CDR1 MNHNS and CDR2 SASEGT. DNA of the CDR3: TGTGCCAGCAGTCCCCGACTAGGATCGTACGAGCAGTACTTC. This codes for CASSPRLGSYEQYF.

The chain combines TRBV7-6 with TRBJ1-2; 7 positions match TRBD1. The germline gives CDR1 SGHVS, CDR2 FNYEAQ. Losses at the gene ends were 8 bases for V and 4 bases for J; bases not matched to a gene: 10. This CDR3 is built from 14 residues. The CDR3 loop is CASAADRDSYGYTF. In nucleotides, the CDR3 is TGTGCCAGCGCCGCCGACCGGGACAGCTATGGCTACACCTTC.

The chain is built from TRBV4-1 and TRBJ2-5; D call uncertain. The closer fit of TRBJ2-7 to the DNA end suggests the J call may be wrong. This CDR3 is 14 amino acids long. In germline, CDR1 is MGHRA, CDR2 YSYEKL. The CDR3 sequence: CASSQDPRRYEQYF. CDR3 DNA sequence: TGCGCCAGCAGCCAAGATCCTAGGAGATACGAGCAGTACTTC.

The CDR3 coding sequence is TGTGCCATCAGTGGGACAGGGAGTCGTGGCTACACCTTC. Amino acid sequence: CAISGTGSRGYTF. V and J are TRBV10-3 and TRBJ1-2; 8 nucleotides match TRBD1. This CDR3 region has 13 residues. Per the germline V gene, CDR1 is ENHRY and CDR2 is SYGVKD. V shed 4 bases and J 7 bases; nucleotides not matched to a gene: 5.

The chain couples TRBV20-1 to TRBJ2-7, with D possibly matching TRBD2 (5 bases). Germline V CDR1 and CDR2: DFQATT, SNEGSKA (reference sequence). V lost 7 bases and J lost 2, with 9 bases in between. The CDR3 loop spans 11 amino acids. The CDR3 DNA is TGCAGTGATACGGAGGCCTACGAGCAGTACTTC. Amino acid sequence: CSDTEAYEQYF.

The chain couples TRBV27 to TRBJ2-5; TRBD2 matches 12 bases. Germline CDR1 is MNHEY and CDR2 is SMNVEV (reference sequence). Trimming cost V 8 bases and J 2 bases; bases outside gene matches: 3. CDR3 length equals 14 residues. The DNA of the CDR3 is TGTGCCAGCGCCACTAGCGGGGGGCAAGAGACCCAGTACTTC. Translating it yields CASATSGGQETQYF.

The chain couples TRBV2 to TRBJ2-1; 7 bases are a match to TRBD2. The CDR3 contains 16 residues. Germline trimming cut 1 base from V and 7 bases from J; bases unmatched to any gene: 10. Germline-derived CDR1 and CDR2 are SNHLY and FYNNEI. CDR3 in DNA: TGTGCCAGCAGTGAAGGTAGGCTAGCGGAGATGAATGAGCAGTTCTTC. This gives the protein CASSEGRLAEMNEQFF.

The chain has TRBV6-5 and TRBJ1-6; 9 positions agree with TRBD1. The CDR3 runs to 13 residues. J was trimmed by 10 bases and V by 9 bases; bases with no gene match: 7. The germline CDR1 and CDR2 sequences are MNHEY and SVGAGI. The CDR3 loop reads CASFRDRVSPLHF. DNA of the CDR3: TGTGCCAGTTTCCGGGACAGGGTGTCACCCCTCCACTTT.

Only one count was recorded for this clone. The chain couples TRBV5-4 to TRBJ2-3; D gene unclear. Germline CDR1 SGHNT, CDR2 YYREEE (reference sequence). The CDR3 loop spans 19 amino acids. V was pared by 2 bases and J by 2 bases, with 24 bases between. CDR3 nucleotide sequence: TGTGCCAGCAGCTTAACGACTGGAACCCCACCCCTTTACACAGATACGCAGTATTTT. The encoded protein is CASSLTTGTPPLYTDTQYF.

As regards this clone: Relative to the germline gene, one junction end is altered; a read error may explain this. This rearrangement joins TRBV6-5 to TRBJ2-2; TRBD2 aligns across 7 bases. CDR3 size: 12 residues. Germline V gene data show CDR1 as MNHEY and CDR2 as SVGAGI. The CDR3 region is CASSYLAGVGHF. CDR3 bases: TGTGCCAGCAGTTACCTGGCGGGAGTCGGTCATTTT.

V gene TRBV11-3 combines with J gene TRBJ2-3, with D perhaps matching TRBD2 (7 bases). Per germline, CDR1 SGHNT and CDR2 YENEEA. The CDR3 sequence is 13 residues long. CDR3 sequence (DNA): TGTGCGGGGAGGGGGGCGCCCACAGATACGCAGTATTTT. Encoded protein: CAGRGAPTDTQYF.

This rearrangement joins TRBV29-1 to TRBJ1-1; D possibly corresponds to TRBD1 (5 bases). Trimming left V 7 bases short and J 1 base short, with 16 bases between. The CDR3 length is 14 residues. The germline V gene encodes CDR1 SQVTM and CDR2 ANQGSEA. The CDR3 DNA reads TGCAGCGCCGGGGCGGGGGTTGAGAACACTGAAGCTTTCTTT. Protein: CSAGAGVENTEAFF.

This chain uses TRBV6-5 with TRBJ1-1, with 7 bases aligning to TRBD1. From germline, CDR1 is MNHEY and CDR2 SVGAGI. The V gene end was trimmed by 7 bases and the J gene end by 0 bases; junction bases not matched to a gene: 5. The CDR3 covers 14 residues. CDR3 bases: TGTGCCAGCACCAAGGACAGGATGAACACTGAAGCTTTCTTT. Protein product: CASTKDRMNTEAFF.

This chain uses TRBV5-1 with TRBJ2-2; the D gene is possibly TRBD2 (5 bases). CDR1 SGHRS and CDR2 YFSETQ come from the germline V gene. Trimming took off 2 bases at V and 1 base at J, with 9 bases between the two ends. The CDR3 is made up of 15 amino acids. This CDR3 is CASSLEGLNTGELFF. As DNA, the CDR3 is TGCGCCAGCAGCTTAGAGGGCCTGAACACCGGGGAGCTGTTTTTT.

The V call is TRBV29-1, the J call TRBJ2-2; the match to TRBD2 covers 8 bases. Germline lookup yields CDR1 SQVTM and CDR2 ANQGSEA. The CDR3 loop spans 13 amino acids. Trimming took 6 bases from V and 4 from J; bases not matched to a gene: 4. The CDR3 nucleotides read TGCAGCGTAGGGACTAGTATCACCGGGGAGCTGTTTTTT. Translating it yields CSVGTSITGELFF.